This T cell receptor beta chain was found in a study of cytomegalovirus exposure and HLA in healthy donors. Whole-study findings and limits: After further analysis at a later stage, around 17,000 TCR beta sequences were associated with HLA alleles at 0.05 false discovery rate. The presence/absence work took it that sequencing depth was about the same across donors. Cytomegalovirus-associated status was assigned to 150 or so TCR beta chains. There were reportedly fewer N-insertions in an Asian-associated ancestry cluster than the approximately 600-donor mean, in a later analysis.

The primer mix had 60 Vbeta and 13 Jbeta primers. Sequenced by immunoSEQ multiplex PCR; TCRdb stores in-frame clones only, minus some. The sample yields approximately 120,000 clones, over 70% seen once. As regards this clone: Its antigen remains unidentified.

This CDR3 is 16 amino acids long. Germline V lookup: CDR1 SGHNT, CDR2 YYREEE (reference sequence). V shed 1 base and J shed 8 bases, with 21 bases lying between them. The V gene is TRBV5-4, the J gene TRBJ1-2; D remains unclear. The sequenced sample was PBMCs. This TCR was recovered from a woman aged 45-59 years in good health and CMV-seropositive. CDR3 in amino acids: CASSLTRTSWQVGYTF. CDR3 coding DNA: TGTGCCAGCAGCTTGACCCGCACAAGTTGGCAAGTCGGCTACACCTTC. Based on the CDR3 plus reference TRBV5-4 and TRBJ1-2, the full variable domain is ETGVTQSPTHLIKTRGQQVTLRCSSQSGHNTVSWYQQALGQGPQFIFQYYREEENGRGNFPPRFSGLQFPNYSSELNVNALELDDSALYLCASSLTRTSWQVGYTFGSGTRLTVV.